Sequencing of this T cell receptor beta chain was carried out in a study of shared clonotypes between healthy human individuals. As for the study in general: The cohort had a couple of women and a few men, ages 18 to 49.

The CDR3 has 16 amino acids. Germline trimming cut 3 bases from V and 4 bases from J; bases unmatched to any gene: 3. CDR1 and CDR2 from the germline V gene are SGHAT and FQDESV (reference sequence). This clone was observed a single time. TCRdb's copy holds only in-frame clones and misses some; the assay was immunoSEQ multiplex PCR. Of about 690,000 clones in the sample, about 90% were seen once. Sequencing was performed on memory CD8+ T cells from PBMCs. The sample's subset: CD45RO+ cells pooled with CCR7-negative TemRA cells. This sequence originates from a man between 18 and 35 years old in good health. Some clones in this sample may be carry-over from other donors' samples. J is TRBJ2-2 and V is TRBV11-1, with 12 nucleotides matching TRBD1. CDR3 DNA sequence: TGTGCCAGCAGCTTGGGGACAGGGGGCGGCACCGGGGAGCTGTTTTTT. It translates to CASSLGTGGGTGELFF.